Shown below are 26 T cell receptor beta chains from a single sample sequenced in a study of cytomegalovirus exposure and HLA in healthy donors. PCR employed 60 Vbeta and 13 Jbeta primers. The assay was immunoSEQ multiplex PCR, and TCRdb's table has in-frame clones only and misses some. The sample contains 200,000 or so clones, about 83% of which appear only once. The specimen sequenced was PBMCs. These receptors were obtained from a man aged 40-49 years in good health and CMV-seronegative.

The chain joins TRBV28 to TRBJ2-3, with TRBD1 matching over 8 bases. The CDR3 spans 16 residues. V lost 4 bases and J lost 1; bases outside the gene matches: 7. Germline V gene data show CDR1 as MDHEN and CDR2 as SYDVKM. The CDR3 sequence is CASSSAGGYGTDTQYF. The CDR3 DNA is TGTGCCAGCAGTTCCGCAGGGGGCTACGGCACAGATACGCAGTATTTT.

The V and J genes are TRBV7-2 and TRBJ2-2; 9 bases agree with TRBD1. The CDR3 runs 15 residues. Germline CDR1 is SGHTA and CDR2 is FQGNSA. Trimming at V came to 5 bases and at J to 6 bases, leaving 7 bases not matched to a gene. The CDR3 protein is CASSIRQGGSGELFF. In DNA form, the CDR3 reads TGTGCCAGCAGCATTAGACAGGGGGGCTCCGGGGAGCTGTTTTTT.

The J gene is TRBJ2-6, the V gene TRBV18, with TRBD1 as a possible D gene (6 bases). Trimming shortened V by 3 bases and J by 0 bases, and 12 bases separated the two germline ends. Germline V lookup: CDR1 KGHSH, CDR2 LQKENI. The CDR3 covers 17 residues. The CDR3 DNA reads TGTGCCAGCTCACCGGACAGATGGAGCTCTGGGGCCAACGTCCTGACTTTC. Amino acids: CASSPDRWSSGANVLTF.

The rearrangement joins TRBV12-5 to TRBJ2-1; TRBD1 aligns across 9 bases. V was pared by 2 bases and J by 3 bases, with 11 bases of the junction left unmatched. Germline CDR1 LGHNT, CDR2 FRNRAP. The CDR3 is made up of 18 amino acids. The DNA of the CDR3 is TGTGCTAGTGGTTTGCCCCAACCGACAGGGGGAGACTACAATGAGCAGTTCTTC. It yields the protein CASGLPQPTGGDYNEQFF.

This clone has just a few counts. The V and J genes are TRBV9 and TRBJ2-1; TRBD2 agrees at 11 bases. Germline lookup yields CDR1 SGDLS and CDR2 YYNGEE. V shed 5 bases and J 5 bases; nucleotides not matched to a gene: 6. This CDR3 has 15 amino acids. The CDR3 region has the DNA TGTGCCAGCAGTTTGACTAGCGGGACGAACAATGAGCAGTTCTTC. As protein: CASSLTSGTNNEQFF.

A word on this clone: Different DNA sequences within this sample yield the same CDR3. The V call is TRBV7-3, the J call TRBJ1-1, with a weak D call TRBD1 (6 bases). The CDR3 is made up of 14 amino acids. Germline lookup yields CDR1 SGHTA and CDR2 FQGTGA. V shed 2 bases and J shed 5 bases, with 12 bases lying between them. Here the CDR3 DNA reads TGTGCCAGCAGCTTAGTAGGGGGGGGGACTGAAGCTTTCTTT. It yields the protein CASSLVGGGTEAFF.

The J gene is TRBJ2-3, the V gene TRBV10-3; tentatively, D is TRBD2 (6 bases). Germline V lookup: CDR1 ENHRY, CDR2 SYGVKD. Deletions cut 4 bases from V and 3 bases from J, with 11 bases between. The CDR3 contains 14 residues. The CDR3 sequence is CAISGSGTTDTQYF. The CDR3 region has the DNA TGTGCCATCAGTGGGTCGGGGACTACAGATACGCAGTATTTT.

The chain combines TRBV6-1 with TRBJ1-2, with 12 bases that match TRBD1. In germline, CDR1 is MNHNS, CDR2 SASEGT. V dropped 1 base and J dropped 6; count of bases not matched to a gene: 3. This CDR3 comprises 15 residues. This chain's CDR3 is CASSEERDRGHGYTF. The CDR3 DNA reads as TGTGCCAGCAGTGAAGAAAGGGACAGGGGGCATGGCTACACCTTC.

This rearrangement joins TRBV19 to TRBJ1-1; D remains ambiguous. Germline assignment: CDR1 LNHDA and CDR2 SQIVND (reference sequence). The germline V and J ends were trimmed by 6 bases and 1 base, with 9 bases remaining between them. The CDR3 has 13 amino acids. CDR3 DNA sequence: TGTGCCAGTAGCCAACAAAGGAACACTGAAGCTTTCTTT. Protein product: CASSQQRNTEAFF.

This chain joins TRBV13 and TRBJ1-1; D not certain. This CDR3 has 11 amino acids. Per the germline V gene, CDR1 is PRHDT and CDR2 is FYEKMQ (reference sequence). Trimming shortened V by 5 bases and J by 3 bases, and 4 bases separated the two germline ends. CDR3 amino acids: CASSPDTEAFF. The DNA for the CDR3 is TGTGCCAGCAGCCCGGACACTGAAGCTTTCTTT.

This chain links TRBV28 with TRBJ2-1, with D unclear. CDR1 and CDR2 (germline): MDHEN, SYDVKM. V lost 6 bases to trimming and J lost 4 bases, with 19 bases between them. The CDR3 consists of 16 residues. The CDR3 DNA follows: TGTGCCAGCAGATTGACGATCGGCGGTAATTACAATGAGCAGTTCTTC. Its protein is CASRLTIGGNYNEQFF.

In DNA, the CDR3 is TGTGCCAGCAGTGAAGCGACTAGCGATTACACAGATACGCAGTATTTT. Encoded protein: CASSEATSDYTDTQYF. The gene calls are TRBV2 and TRBJ2-3; 8 nucleotides match TRBD2. CDR1 and CDR2 (germline): SNHLY, FYNNEI. The junction had 4 bases not matched to a gene; V was cut back by 0 bases and J by 2 bases. CDR3 length: 16 residues.

The chain joins TRBV15 to TRBJ2-1; the D gene is possibly TRBD1 (5 bases). CDR1 and CDR2 (germline): LNHNV, YYDKDF (reference sequence). The CDR3 is 17 residues long. Trimming took off 0 bases at V and 6 bases at J, with 18 bases between the two ends. CDR3 in DNA: TGTGCCACCAGCAGAGATCCCCCTTTTGGGGCCGCCAATGAGCAGTTCTTC. Translated, it gives CATSRDPPFGAANEQFF.

The CDR3 here is CASRRLPPMNTEAFF. In DNA, the CDR3 is TGTGCCAGCAGGCGCCTCCCGCCCATGAACACTGAAGCTTTCTTT. The chain has TRBV6-5 and TRBJ1-1; D gene unclear. The ends were cut back, 6 bases at V and 0 bases at J, with 14 bases in the middle. The CDR3 loop spans 15 amino acids. In germline, CDR1 is MNHEY, CDR2 SVGAGI.

The chain combines TRBV7-2 with TRBJ2-5; 10 bases are shared with TRBD2. In germline, CDR1 is SGHTA, CDR2 FQGNSA. The CDR3 loop spans 15 amino acids. Trimming removed 3 bases from V and 1 base from J; junction bases left unmatched: 2. The DNA for the CDR3 is TGTGCCAGCAGCTTGACTAGCGGGTTCCAAGAGACCCAGTACTTC. Residues: CASSLTSGFQETQYF.

V is TRBV6-5 and J is TRBJ1-3, with D perhaps TRBD1 (5 bases). The CDR3 consists of 16 residues. Deletions cut 0 bases from V and 0 bases from J, with 9 bases between. CDR1 is MNHEY, CDR2 SVGAGI, per germline. The chain's CDR3 is CASSYSIQVSGNTIYF. The CDR3 bases are TGTGCCAGCAGTTACTCGATACAGGTCTCTGGAAACACCATATATTTT.

The chain employs TRBV7-2 and TRBJ1-2; 8 bases are a match to TRBD1. CDR3 length equals 13 residues. The germline CDR1 and CDR2 sequences are SGHTA and FQGNSA. J gave up 13 bases and V 1 base, and 8 bases lay outside the gene matches. In nucleotides, the CDR3 is TGTGCCAGCAGCTTAGGCAGGGGGCGATCTCTCACCTTC. Protein sequence: CASSLGRGRSLTF.

For the CDR3, the DNA is TGTGCCAGCAGGAGACAGGGGGTTGGGAATCAGCCCCAGCATTTT. Its translation: CASRRQGVGNQPQHF. The chain has TRBV28 and TRBJ1-5; 9 bases fit TRBD1. Per germline, CDR1 MDHEN and CDR2 SYDVKM. The CDR3 covers 15 residues. The J segment lost 4 bases and the V segment lost 6 bases, leaving 7 bases of the junction unmatched.

J is TRBJ2-5 and V is TRBV5-1; maybe TRBD1 (6 bases). The J call may be in error: the DNA end matches TRBJ2-7 better. CDR3 length: 16 residues. CDR1 is SGHRS, CDR2 YFSETQ, per germline. The CDR3 sequence: CASSLDGASGVDEQYF. CDR3 DNA: TGCGCCAGCAGCTTGGATGGGGCGTCAGGGGTAGACGAGCAGTACTTC.

The V gene is TRBV2, the J gene TRBJ1-1; TRBD1 matches 8 bases. The CDR3 is made up of 15 amino acids. Trimming removed 6 bases from V and 2 bases from J; junction bases left unmatched: 8. From germline, CDR1 is SNHLY and CDR2 FYNNEI. The chain's CDR3 is CASRVMQGANTEAFF. The CDR3 bases are TGTGCCAGCAGAGTAATGCAGGGGGCAAACACTGAAGCTTTCTTT.

In this sample, this clone turned up a few times. The J gene is TRBJ2-1, the V gene TRBV7-2; 7 positions match TRBD2. With V trimmed by 1 base and J by 8 bases, 8 bases remained unmatched. CDR3 length equals 15 residues. Germline lookup yields CDR1 SGHTA and CDR2 FQGNSA. The CDR3 reads CASSLEAGRGHEQFF. In DNA form, the CDR3 reads TGTGCCAGCAGCTTAGAAGCAGGGAGGGGCCATGAGCAGTTCTTC.

In this sample, this clone turned up once. Other DNA sequences within the sample encode an identical CDR3. This chain connects TRBV7-3 to TRBJ2-2; 7 bases fit TRBD1. V shed 5 bases, J shed 4 bases, and the junction held 1 base outside the gene matches. The CDR3 totals 13 residues. The germline gives CDR1 SGHTA, CDR2 FQGTGA. The CDR3 nucleotides read TGTGCCAGCAGCCCAGGGGGCACCGGGGAGCTGTTTTTT. It is translated as CASSPGGTGELFF. Combining the CDR3 with reference TRBV7-3 and TRBJ2-2 gives the whole variable domain GAGVSQTPSNKVTEKGKYVELRCDPISGHTALYWYRQSLGQGPEFLIYFQGTGAADDSGLPNDRFFAVRPEGSVSTLKIQRTERGDSAVYLCASSPGGTGELFFGEGSRLTVL.

This rearrangement joins TRBV13 to TRBJ2-5; TRBD1 is a possible D gene (7 bases). This CDR3 has 14 amino acids. CDR1 and CDR2 from the germline V gene are PRHDT and FYEKMQ (reference sequence). V dropped 7 bases and J dropped 4 bases, with 16 bases sitting between them. CDR3 DNA: TGTGCCAGCACCTACCGACAGGGACTAGAGACCCAGTACTTC. It specifies CASTYRQGLETQYF.

The chain recombines TRBV20-1 with TRBJ1-2, with D uncertain. CDR3 length: 8 amino acids. In germline, CDR1 is DFQATT, CDR2 SNEGSKA (reference sequence). Between the trimmed V and J ends, which lost 8 bases and 8 bases, there was a span of 6 bases. The CDR3 reads CSPRGYTF. CDR3 nucleotides: TGCAGTCCGAGGGGCTACACCTTC.

The chain carries TRBV28 and TRBJ2-7; 10 positions agree with TRBD2. CDR3 length: 17 amino acids. V was pared by 3 bases and J by 4 bases, with 12 bases of the junction left unmatched. Germline V gene lookup returns CDR1 MDHEN and CDR2 SYDVKM. CDR3 coding DNA: TGTGCCAGCAGTTTTACCCCTAGCGGGAGTTCGGGGTACGAGCAGTACTTC. Translated, it gives CASSFTPSGSSGYEQYF. Full variable domain (remainder filled in from reference TRBV28 and TRBJ2-7): DVKVTQSSRYLVKRTGEKVFLECVQDMDHENMFWYRQDPGLGLRLIYFSYDVKMKEKGDIPEGYSVSREKKERFSLILESASTNQTSMYLCASSFTPSGSSGYEQYFGPGTRLTVT.

The chain employs TRBV7-9 and TRBJ1-1; D might be TRBD1 (5 bases). V was shortened by 3 bases and J by 12 bases, with 14 bases between the two germline ends. CDR1 and CDR2 (germline): SEHNR, FQNEAQ (reference sequence). CDR3 length: 12 amino acids. The CDR3 reads CASSFLAGWPFF. In DNA form, the CDR3 reads TGTGCCAGCAGCTTTCTGGCAGGGTGGCCTTTCTTT.